What follows are 25 T cell receptor beta chains derived from one specimen sequenced in a study of T-cell reconstitution after alpha-beta-depleted transplantation in children. The TCRbeta library incorporated unique molecular identifiers. TCRdb fed the PCR reads into MiXCR, producing one record per CDR3 protein. The sample has more than 250,000 distinct CDR3 sequences; 9.9% are singletons. Material: PBMCs from the stem cell graft donor, obtained from the stem cell graft. Every receptor here comes from a human donor who donated a stem cell graft to a child with SCID.

This rearrangement joins TRBV27 to TRBJ2-1; the D call may be TRBD1 or TRBD2 (6 bases each). Germline CDR1 and CDR2: MNHEY and SMNVEV (reference sequence). This CDR3 is 13 amino acids long. V lost 1 base and J lost 9, with 10 bases in between. The CDR3 loop is CASSLLGGSEQFF. The CDR3 DNA is TGTGCCAGCAGTTTATTGGGGGGCAGTGAGCAGTTCTTC.

This clonotype showed up many times. This chain uses TRBV12-3 or TRBV12-4 with TRBJ1-3; D unclear. The CDR3 spans 14 residues. V was cut by 7 bases and J by 2 bases, with 12 bases left in between. The CDR3 nucleotides are TGTGCCAGCATTATACGCGGCCCTGGAAACACCATATATTTT. Protein sequence: CASIIRGPGNTIYF.

This clonotype was found many times. V usage is TRBV6-1 and J usage is TRBJ1-5; D may be TRBD1 (6 bases). The V gene's germline CDR1 is MNHNS and CDR2 SASEGT. The V end was cut by 6 bases, the J end by 5 bases, with 14 bases between. This CDR3 is 14 amino acids long. CDR3: CASSRDTPYQPQHF. The CDR3 bases are TGTGCCAGCAGCCGGGACACTCCTTATCAGCCCCAGCATTTT.

The chain employs TRBV12-3 or TRBV12-4 and TRBJ2-1; TRBD2 aligns across 12 bases. The CDR3 has 15 amino acids. J gave up 9 bases and V 6 bases, and 9 bases lay outside the gene matches. CDR3 coding DNA: TGTGCCAGCAGGTCGACTAGCGGGGGAGGAGGTGAGCAGTTCTTC. It is translated as CASRSTSGGGGEQFF.

Many counts were recorded for this clonotype. The chain combines TRBV15 with TRBJ1-3, with D perhaps matching TRBD1 (5 bases). There are 15 residues in the CDR3. CDR1 LNHNV and CDR2 YYDKDF come from the germline V gene (reference sequence). The ends were cut back, 0 bases at V and 2 bases at J, with 8 bases in the middle. This chain's CDR3 is CATSRDRDPGNTIYF. For the CDR3, the DNA is TGTGCCACCAGCAGAGACAGGGATCCTGGAAACACCATATATTTT.

The chain has TRBV11-2 and TRBJ2-7; TRBD1 matches 8 bases. After removal of 5 bases from V and 3 bases from J, the junction contained 9 bases not matched to a gene. The CDR3 has 15 amino acids. Germline V CDR1 and CDR2: SGHAT, FQNNGV. Here the CDR3 reads CASSLNRDRFYEQYF. CDR3 bases: TGTGCCAGCAGCCTAAACCGGGACAGGTTCTACGAGCAGTACTTC.

Only a few counts were recorded for this clonotype. The CDR3 DNA reads TGCGCCAGCAGCTCCCATAAACAAGAGACCCAGTACTTC. It yields the protein CASSSHKQETQYF. The V call is TRBV5-1, the J call TRBJ2-5; the D is unclear. Germline values: CDR1 SGHRS, CDR2 YFSETQ. Trimming took 3 bases from V and 2 from J, leaving 8 bases between them. CDR3 length: 13 amino acids.

This chain connects TRBV10-2 to TRBJ2-1; D ambiguous. Trimming shortened V by 3 bases and J by 4 bases, and 19 bases separated the two germline ends. Germline V gene sequence: CDR1 WSHSY, CDR2 SAAADI. The CDR3 runs to 17 residues. The CDR3 bases are TGCGCCAGCAGTGACCAGCGTGCTGGCGGTGGGTACAATGAGCAGTTCTTC. Its translation is CASSDQRAGGGYNEQFF.

This clonotype has a handful of counts. J is TRBJ2-7 and V is TRBV5-1, with 7 bases lining up with TRBD1. The germline V gene encodes CDR1 SGHRS and CDR2 YFSETQ. This CDR3 spans 14 amino acids. The J segment lost 1 base and the V segment lost 4 bases, leaving 5 bases of the junction unmatched. This chain's CDR3 is CASSPMTGSYEQYF. As DNA, the CDR3 is TGCGCCAGCAGCCCGATGACAGGGTCCTACGAGCAGTACTTC.

This clonotype was seen many times. The chain has TRBV7-9 and TRBJ2-2; a weak D match, TRBD1 (5 bases). V dropped 4 bases and J dropped 0 bases, with 15 bases sitting between them. The CDR3 covers 17 residues. Germline CDR1 SEHNR, CDR2 FQNEAQ (reference sequence). This CDR3 reads CASSSPGPGTNTGELFF. As DNA, the CDR3 is TGTGCCAGCAGCTCCCCAGGGCCAGGGACGAACACCGGGGAGCTGTTTTTT.

In its sample, this clonotype was seen a few times. The gene calls are TRBV5-1 and TRBJ2-4, with 11 positions matching TRBD1. The CDR3 consists of 20 residues. The V and J ends lost 0 bases and 2 bases, in that order; junction bases with no gene match: 13. Per germline, CDR1 SGHRS and CDR2 YFSETQ. This chain's CDR3 is CASSLGDRGKPNWTKNIQYF. The CDR3 region has the DNA TGCGCCAGCAGCTTGGGGGACAGGGGGAAACCCAACTGGACCAAAAACATTCAGTACTTC.

This clonotype has more than one count but fewer than ten. The V gene is TRBV5-1, the J gene TRBJ1-4; the D is unclear. The germline V gene encodes CDR1 SGHRS and CDR2 YFSETQ. The CDR3 extends over 13 amino acids. Trimming left V 3 bases short and J 4 bases short, with 7 bases between. Here the CDR3 DNA reads TGCGCCAGCAGCTCAAGTTTTAATGAAAAACTGTTTTTT. Its translation is CASSSSFNEKLFF.

This clonotype was seen a few times. This chain connects TRBV2 to TRBJ2-3; 7 bases map to TRBD1. Looked up from germline, CDR1 is SNHLY and CDR2 is FYNNEI. CDR3 length: 15 amino acids. The V gene end was trimmed by 6 bases and the J gene end by 0 bases; junction bases not matched to a gene: 6. This CDR3 reads CASRRQGTSTDTQYF. In DNA, the CDR3 is TGTGCCAGCAGAAGACAGGGTACTAGCACAGATACGCAGTATTTT.

This chain links TRBV20-1 with TRBJ2-3, with D uncertain. Trimming shortened V by 3 bases and J by 6 bases, and 13 bases separated the two germline ends. Germline values: CDR1 DFQATT, CDR2 SNEGSKA (reference sequence). The CDR3 consists of 13 residues. CDR3 DNA: TGCAGTGCTAGTATCTTCTTTATGGATACGCAGTATTTT. Translated: CSASIFFMDTQYF.

The chain joins TRBV6-1 to TRBJ2-1; D not certain. V shed 3 bases and J shed 0 bases, with 9 bases lying between them. The germline V gene encodes CDR1 MNHNS and CDR2 SASEGT. CDR3 length: 15 amino acids. CDR3 loop: CASSDPTDSYNEQFF. CDR3 coding DNA: TGTGCCAGCAGTGATCCGACCGACTCCTACAATGAGCAGTTCTTC.

This clonotype was detected ten times or more. The rearrangement links TRBV10-3 to TRBJ1-5; a weak D match, TRBD1 (6 bases). Trimming took off 4 bases at V and 1 base at J, with 11 bases between the two ends. Germline loops: CDR1 ENHRY, CDR2 SYGVKD. This CDR3 contains 15 residues. CDR3 sequence: CAISADRSSNQPQHF. The CDR3 coding sequence is TGTGCCATCAGTGCCGACAGGTCCAGCAATCAGCCCCAGCATTTT.

This clonotype was seen a few times. This chain joins TRBV12-3 or TRBV12-4 and TRBJ2-3, with 9 bases aligning to TRBD1. The CDR3 has 14 residues. The V gene end was trimmed by 6 bases and the J gene end by 3 bases; junction bases not matched to a gene: 4. CDR3 coding DNA: TGTGCCAGCAGACAGGGGGCCGTGACAGATACGCAGTATTTT. Amino acid sequence: CASRQGAVTDTQYF.

This clonotype was detected a few times. The chain carries TRBV9 and TRBJ2-1; D is uncertain. There are 13 residues in the CDR3. Trimming took off 4 bases at V and 6 bases at J, with 11 bases between the two ends. The germline V gene encodes CDR1 SGDLS and CDR2 YYNGEE. CDR3 amino acids: CASSPPWSNEQFF. Written as DNA, the CDR3 is TGTGCCAGCAGCCCTCCTTGGAGCAATGAGCAGTTCTTC.

This clonotype was counted ten times or more. The chain combines TRBV18 with TRBJ2-1; TRBD2 matches 14 bases. The trim removed 6 bases at V and 8 bases at J, leaving 6 bases unmatched. This CDR3 is 15 amino acids long. The V gene's germline CDR1 is KGHSH and CDR2 LQKENI. CDR3 loop: CASSRLAGGLDEQFF. CDR3 nucleotide sequence: TGTGCCAGCTCGAGACTAGCGGGGGGGCTTGATGAGCAGTTCTTC.

This clonotype was seen a few times. The J gene is TRBJ2-3, the V gene TRBV10-2; TRBD2 matches 8 bases. The CDR3 loop spans 15 amino acids. In germline, CDR1 is WSHSY, CDR2 SAAADI. Losses at the gene ends were 8 bases for V and 6 bases for J; bases not matched to a gene: 13. The CDR3 sequence is CASGALAVGLDTQYF. DNA for the CDR3: TGCGCCAGCGGGGCACTAGCGGTAGGGCTTGATACGCAGTATTTT.

This clonotype has a handful of counts. V gene TRBV10-3 combines with J gene TRBJ2-5, with D possibly TRBD2 on 6 matching bases. The length of the CDR3 is 15 residues. Germline CDR1 and CDR2: ENHRY and SYGVKD. Trimming pared 10 bases from V and 0 bases from J, leaving 18 bases between. The CDR3 here is CATVPGLQYQETQYF. CDR3 nucleotides: TGTGCCACCGTTCCGGGACTCCAGTACCAAGAGACCCAGTACTTC.

The V and J genes are TRBV7-9 and TRBJ1-1; D is unclear. This CDR3 comprises 17 residues. The germline CDR1 and CDR2 sequences are SEHNR and FQNEAQ (reference sequence). The germline V and J ends were trimmed by 2 bases and 3 bases, with 19 bases remaining between them. The CDR3 nucleotides are TGTGCCAGCAGCTTATACCCCCTCAAGATCGACGACACTGAAGCTTTCTTT. Its translation is CASSLYPLKIDDTEAFF.

This clonotype was seen at least ten times. The chain combines TRBV12-3 or TRBV12-4 with TRBJ1-5, with no clear D. The CDR3 is made up of 15 amino acids. Trimming cost V 4 bases and J 0 bases, with 10 bases left between them. CDR3 amino acids: CASSWESNSNQPQHF. The CDR3 DNA follows: TGTGCCAGCAGTTGGGAGAGCAATAGCAATCAGCCCCAGCATTTT.

The V and J genes are TRBV7-9 and TRBJ2-1; the match to TRBD2 covers 10 bases. Germline CDR1 reads SEHNR; CDR2 reads FQNEAQ (reference sequence). With 5 bases clipped from V and 0 bases from J, the junction kept 7 bases outside the gene matches. This CDR3 spans 17 amino acids. The CDR3 coding sequence is TGTGCCAGCAGCATGACACTAGCGGGGAGCTCCTACAATGAGCAGTTCTTC. This gives the protein CASSMTLAGSSYNEQFF.

This clonotype was counted at least ten times. J is TRBJ2-7 and V is TRBV11-2; D unresolved. V lost 0 bases and J lost 0, with 18 bases in between. This CDR3 spans 18 amino acids. Germline values: CDR1 SGHAT, CDR2 FQNNGV. The chain's CDR3 is CASSLDLMGRLSSYEQYF. The DNA of the CDR3 is TGTGCCAGCAGCTTAGATCTCATGGGAAGATTAAGCTCCTACGAGCAGTACTTC. Using reference TRBV11-2 and TRBJ2-7 for the parts outside the CDR3, the full variable domain is EAGVAQSPRYKIIEKRQSVAFWCNPISGHATLYWYQQILGQGPKLLIQFQNNGVVDDSQLPKDRFSAERLKGVDSTLKIQPAKLEDSAVYLCASSLDLMGRLSSYEQYFGPGTRLTVT.